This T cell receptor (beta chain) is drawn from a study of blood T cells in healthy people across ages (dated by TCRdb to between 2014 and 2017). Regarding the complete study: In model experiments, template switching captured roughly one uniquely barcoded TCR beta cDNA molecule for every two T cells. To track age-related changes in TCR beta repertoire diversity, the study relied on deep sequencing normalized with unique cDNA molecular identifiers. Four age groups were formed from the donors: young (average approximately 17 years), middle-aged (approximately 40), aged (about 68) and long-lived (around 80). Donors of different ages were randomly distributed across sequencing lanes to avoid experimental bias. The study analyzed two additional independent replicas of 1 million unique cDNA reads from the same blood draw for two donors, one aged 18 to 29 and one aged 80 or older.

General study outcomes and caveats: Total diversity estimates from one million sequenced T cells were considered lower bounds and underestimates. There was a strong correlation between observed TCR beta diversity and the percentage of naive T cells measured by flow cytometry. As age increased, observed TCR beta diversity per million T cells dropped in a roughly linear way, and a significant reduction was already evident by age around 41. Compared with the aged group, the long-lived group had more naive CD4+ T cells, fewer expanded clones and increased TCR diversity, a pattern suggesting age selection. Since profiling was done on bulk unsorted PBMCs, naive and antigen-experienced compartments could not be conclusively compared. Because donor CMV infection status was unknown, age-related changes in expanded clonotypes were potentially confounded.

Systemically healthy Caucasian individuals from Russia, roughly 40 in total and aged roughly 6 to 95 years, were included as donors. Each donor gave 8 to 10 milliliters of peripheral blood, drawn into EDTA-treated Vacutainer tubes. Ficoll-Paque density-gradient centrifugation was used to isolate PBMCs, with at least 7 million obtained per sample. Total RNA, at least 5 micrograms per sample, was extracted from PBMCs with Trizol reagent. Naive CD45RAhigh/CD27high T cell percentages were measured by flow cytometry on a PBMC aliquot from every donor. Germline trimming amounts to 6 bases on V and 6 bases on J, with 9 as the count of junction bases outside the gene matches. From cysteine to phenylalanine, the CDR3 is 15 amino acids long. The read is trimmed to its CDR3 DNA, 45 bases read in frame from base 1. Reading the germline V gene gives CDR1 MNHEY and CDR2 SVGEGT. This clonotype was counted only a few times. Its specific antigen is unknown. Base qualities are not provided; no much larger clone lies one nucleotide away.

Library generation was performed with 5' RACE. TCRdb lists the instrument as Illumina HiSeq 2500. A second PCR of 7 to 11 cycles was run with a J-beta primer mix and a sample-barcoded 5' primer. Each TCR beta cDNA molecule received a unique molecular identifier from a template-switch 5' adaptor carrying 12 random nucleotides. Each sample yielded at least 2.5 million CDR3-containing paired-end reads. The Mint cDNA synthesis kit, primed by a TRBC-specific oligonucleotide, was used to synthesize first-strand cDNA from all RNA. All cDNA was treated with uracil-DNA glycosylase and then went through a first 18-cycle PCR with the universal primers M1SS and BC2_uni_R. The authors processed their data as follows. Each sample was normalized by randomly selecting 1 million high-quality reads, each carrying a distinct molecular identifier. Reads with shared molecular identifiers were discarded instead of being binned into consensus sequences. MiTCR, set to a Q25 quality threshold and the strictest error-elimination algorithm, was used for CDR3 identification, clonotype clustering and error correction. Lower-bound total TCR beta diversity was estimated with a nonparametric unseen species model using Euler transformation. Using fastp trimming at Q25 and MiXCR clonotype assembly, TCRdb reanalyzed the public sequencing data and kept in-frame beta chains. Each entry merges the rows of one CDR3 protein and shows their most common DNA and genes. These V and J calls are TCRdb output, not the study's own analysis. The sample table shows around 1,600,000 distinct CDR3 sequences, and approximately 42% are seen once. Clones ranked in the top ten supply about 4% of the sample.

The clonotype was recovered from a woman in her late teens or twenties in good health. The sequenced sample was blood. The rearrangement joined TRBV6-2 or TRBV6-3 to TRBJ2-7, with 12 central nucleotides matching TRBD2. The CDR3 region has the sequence CASSFTTSGSGEQYF. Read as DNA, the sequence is TGTGCCAGCAGCTTTACGACTAGCGGGAGTGGCGAGCAGTACTTC.